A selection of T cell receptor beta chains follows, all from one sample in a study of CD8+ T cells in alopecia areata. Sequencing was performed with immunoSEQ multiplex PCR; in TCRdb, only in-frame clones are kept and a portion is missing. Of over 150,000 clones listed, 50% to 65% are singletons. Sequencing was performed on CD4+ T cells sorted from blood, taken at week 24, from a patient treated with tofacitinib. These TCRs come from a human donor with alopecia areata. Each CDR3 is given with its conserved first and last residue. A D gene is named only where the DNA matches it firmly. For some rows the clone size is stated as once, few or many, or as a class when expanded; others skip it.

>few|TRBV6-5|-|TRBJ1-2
TGTGCCAGCTGGTCAGGGAACTATGGCTACACCTTC
CASWSGNYGYTF
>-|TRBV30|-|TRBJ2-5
TGTGCCTGGGCCCGACATTTCCAAGAGACCCAGTACTTC
CAWARHFQETQYF
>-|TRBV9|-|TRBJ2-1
TGTGCCAGCAGCCCCGGGGGCCGAGGGCCCTCCTACAATGAGCAGTTCTTC
CASSPGGRGPSYNEQFF
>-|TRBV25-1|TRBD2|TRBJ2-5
TGTGCCAGCAGTCCCGTTACGGGAGGGGCAGAGACCCAGTACTTC
CASSPVTGGAETQYF
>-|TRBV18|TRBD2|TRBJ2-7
TGTGCCAGCTCATCTACCGCAGGAAGCGGGGCGTCCTACGAGCAGTACTTC
CASSSTAGSGASYEQYF
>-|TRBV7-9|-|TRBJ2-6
TGTGCCAGCAGCTTATGGCCGCAAGGGGTCTCTGGGGCCAACGTCCTGACTTTC
CASSLWPQGVSGANVLTF
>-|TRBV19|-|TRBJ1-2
TGTGCCAGTAGTAAGGCGGGGGCGAACTATGGCTACACCTTC
CASSKAGANYGYTF
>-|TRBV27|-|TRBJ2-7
TGTGCCAGCAGTCGGGGGATACAGGGTGGCGAGCAGTACTTC
CASSRGIQGGEQYF
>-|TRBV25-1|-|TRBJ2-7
TGTGCCAGCAGCGCGGGCGGTAGGGGCAACGAGCAGTACTTC
CASSAGGRGNEQYF
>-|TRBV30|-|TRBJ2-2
TGTGCCTGGATGATAGGGACAACTTACACCGGGGAGCTGTTTTTT
CAWMIGTTYTGELFF
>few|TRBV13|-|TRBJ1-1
TGTGCCAGCAGCTCCACAGGTGCGGCCCAATACACTGAAGCTTTCTTT
CASSSTGAAQYTEAFF
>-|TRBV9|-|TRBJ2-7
TGTGCCAGCAGCAACCGGGACGGGAGCTCCTACGAGCAGTACTTC
CASSNRDGSSYEQYF
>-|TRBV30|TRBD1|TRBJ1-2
TGTGCCTGGAGTGTACGCGGGACAGGGACCTATGGCTACACCTTC
CAWSVRGTGTYGYTF
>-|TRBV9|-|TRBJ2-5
TGTGCCAGCAGCACACGGAACCAAGGAACCCAGTACTTC
CASSTRNQGTQYF
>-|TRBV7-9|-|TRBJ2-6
TGTGCCAGCAGCTTAGGGGTTCCTGGGGCCAACGTCCTGACTTTC
CASSLGVPGANVLTF
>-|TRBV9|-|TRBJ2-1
TGTGCCAGCAGCGTAGGGGGGTACACCTACAATGAGCAGTTCTTC
CASSVGGYTYNEQFF
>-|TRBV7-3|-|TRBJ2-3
TGTGCCAGCAGTTCCCGGACGGTGGGAGATACGCAGTATTTT
CASSSRTVGDTQYF
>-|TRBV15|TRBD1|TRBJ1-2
TGTGCCACCAGCAGAGATTATTCGGGCAGGGGGACGGACTATGGCTACACCTTC
CATSRDYSGRGTDYGYTF
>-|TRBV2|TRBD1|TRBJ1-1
TGTGCCAGCACGGGACAGAAGAACACTGAAGCTTTCTTT
CASTGQKNTEAFF
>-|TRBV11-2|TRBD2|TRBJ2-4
TGTGCCAGCATGGATGCGGGGGTAGCTCAGTACTTC
CASMDAGVAQYF
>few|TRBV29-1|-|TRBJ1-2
TGCAGCGTTGATGACAGGAATAACTATGGCTACACCTTC
CSVDDRNNYGYTF
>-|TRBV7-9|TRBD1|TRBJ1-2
TGTGCCAGCAGCACGCAGACAGGGGCTGGAGGCTACACCTTC
CASSTQTGAGGYTF
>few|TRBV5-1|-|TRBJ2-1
TGCGCCAGCAGCTTATATAGGTTGGACTACAATGAGCAGTTCTTC
CASSLYRLDYNEQFF
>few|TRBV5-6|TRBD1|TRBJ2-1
TGTGCCAGCAGCTTCGGACAGGTCGTTCACAATGAGCAGTTCTTC
CASSFGQVVHNEQFF
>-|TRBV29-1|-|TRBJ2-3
TGCAGCGTTGAAGATCGCGGAGGAATTAGCGCAGATACGCAGTATTTT
CSVEDRGGISADTQYF
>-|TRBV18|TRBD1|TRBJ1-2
TGTGCCAGCTCACCGCCCTCCCAGGGGGCTACCTATGGCTACACCTTC
CASSPPSQGATYGYTF
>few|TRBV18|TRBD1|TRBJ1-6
TGTGCCAGCTCACCACTGGACAGGAATTCACCCCTCCACTTT
CASSPLDRNSPLHF
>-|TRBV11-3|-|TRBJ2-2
TGTGCCAGCATCAAGACTTACCTCGGCGGGGAGCTGTTTTTT
CASIKTYLGGELFF
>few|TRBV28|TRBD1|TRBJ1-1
TGTGCCAGCAGTTTGTTAGGGGGCATTTGGAACACTGAAGCTTTCTTT
CASSLLGGIWNTEAFF
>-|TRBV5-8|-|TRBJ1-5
TGTGCCAGCAGCTCCAAACAGGTGTGGGGCAATCAGCCCCAGCATTTT
CASSSKQVWGNQPQHF
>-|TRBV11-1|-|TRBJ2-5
TGTGCCAGCAGCGGTGGGACTCCCCAAGAGACCCAGTACTTC
CASSGGTPQETQYF
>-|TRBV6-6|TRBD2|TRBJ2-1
TGTGCCGCACTGACTAGCGGGGGGGCAGATGAGCAGTTCTTC
CAALTSGGADEQFF
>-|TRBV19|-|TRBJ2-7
TGTGCCAGTAGTCGTTCTGAGTTCGGCGACGAGCAGTACTTC
CASSRSEFGDEQYF
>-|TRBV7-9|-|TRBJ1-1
TGTGCCAGCAGCTTAGGACAGGCCCTAATATTT
CASSLGQALIF
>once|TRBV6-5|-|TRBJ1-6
TGTGCCAGCAGTTACCAGTTTTCACCCCTCCACTTT
CASSYQFSPLHF
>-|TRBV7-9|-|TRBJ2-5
TGTGCCAGCAGCTTAGGGACGGGCTCGGGAGAGACCCAGTACTTC
CASSLGTGSGETQYF
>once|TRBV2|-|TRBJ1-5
TGTGCCAGCAGTCAAACAGGGAGGGGTCAGCCCCAGCATTTT
CASSQTGRGQPQHF
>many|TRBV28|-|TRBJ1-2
TGTGCCAGCAGGACAACAGGGTACAATGGCTACACCTTC
CASRTTGYNGYTF
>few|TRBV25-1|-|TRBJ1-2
TGTGCCAGCAGTGAAGCCGGGGGGTATGGCTACACCTTC
CASSEAGGYGYTF
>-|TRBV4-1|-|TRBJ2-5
TGCGCCAGCAGCCTGAGGGGGGTAGAGACCCAGTACTTC
CASSLRGVETQYF
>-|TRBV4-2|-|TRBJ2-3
TGTGCCAGCAGCCAACTCGGGGGAATACGCGATACGCAGTATTTT
CASSQLGGIRDTQYF
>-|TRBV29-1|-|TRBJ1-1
TGCAGCGTCAGAGGGCAGTGGAAGAACACTGAAGCTTTCTTT
CSVRGQWKNTEAFF
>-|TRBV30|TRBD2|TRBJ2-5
TGTGCCTGGAAGTTAGCGGGGACCGGAGAGACCCAGTACTTC
CAWKLAGTGETQYF